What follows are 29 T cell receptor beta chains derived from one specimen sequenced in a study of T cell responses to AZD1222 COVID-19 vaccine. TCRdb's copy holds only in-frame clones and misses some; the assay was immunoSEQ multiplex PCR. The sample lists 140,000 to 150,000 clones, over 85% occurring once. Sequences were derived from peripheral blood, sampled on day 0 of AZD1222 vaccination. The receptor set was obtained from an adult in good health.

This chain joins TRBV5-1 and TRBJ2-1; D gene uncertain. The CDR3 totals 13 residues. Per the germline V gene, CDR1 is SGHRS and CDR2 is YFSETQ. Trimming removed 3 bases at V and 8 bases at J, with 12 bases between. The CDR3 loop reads CASSSGPVDEQFF. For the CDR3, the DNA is TGCGCCAGCAGCTCGGGCCCTGTGGATGAGCAGTTCTTC.

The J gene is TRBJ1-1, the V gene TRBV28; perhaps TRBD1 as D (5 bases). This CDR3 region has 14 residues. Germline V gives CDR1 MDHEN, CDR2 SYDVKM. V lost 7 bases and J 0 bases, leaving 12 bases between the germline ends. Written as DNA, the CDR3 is TGTGCCAGCACCCAAGGGGACTTGAACACTGAAGCTTTCTTT. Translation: CASTQGDLNTEAFF.

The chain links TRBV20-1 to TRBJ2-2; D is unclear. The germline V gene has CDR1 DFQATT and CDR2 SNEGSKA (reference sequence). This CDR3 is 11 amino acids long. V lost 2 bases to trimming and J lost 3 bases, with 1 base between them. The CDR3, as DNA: TGCAGTGCTAGATACACCGGGGAGCTGTTTTTT. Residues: CSARYTGELFF.

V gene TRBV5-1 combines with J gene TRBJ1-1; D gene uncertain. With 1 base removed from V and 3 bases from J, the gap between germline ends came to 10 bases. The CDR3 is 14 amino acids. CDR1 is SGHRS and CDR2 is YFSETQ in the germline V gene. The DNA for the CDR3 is TGCGCCAGCAGCTTGATCGGGGAGGACACTGAAGCTTTCTTT. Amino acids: CASSLIGEDTEAFF.

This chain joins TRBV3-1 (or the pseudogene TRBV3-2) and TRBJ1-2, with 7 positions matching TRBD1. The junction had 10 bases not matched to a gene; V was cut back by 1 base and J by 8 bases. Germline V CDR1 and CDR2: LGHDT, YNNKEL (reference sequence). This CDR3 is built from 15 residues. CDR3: CASSQGRQGVSGYTF. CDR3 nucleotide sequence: TGTGCCAGCAGCCAAGGGAGACAGGGAGTCTCCGGCTACACCTTC.

CDR3 bases: TGTGCCAGCAGCCAAGCCACTAGCAACAACAATGAGCAGTTCTTC. Translated, it gives CASSQATSNNNEQFF. This sequence joins TRBV4-2 and TRBJ2-1, with D possibly being TRBD2 (6 bases). The V end lost 1 base, the J end lost 5 bases, and 12 bases lay between the germline ends. CDR3 size: 15 residues. CDR1 is LGHNA and CDR2 is YNFKEQ in the germline V gene.

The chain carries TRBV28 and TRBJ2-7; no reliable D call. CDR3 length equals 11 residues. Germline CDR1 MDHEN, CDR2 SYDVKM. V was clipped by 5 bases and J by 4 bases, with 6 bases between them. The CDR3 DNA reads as TGTGCCAGCAGTCGAATGTACGAGCAGTACTTC. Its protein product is CASSRMYEQYF.

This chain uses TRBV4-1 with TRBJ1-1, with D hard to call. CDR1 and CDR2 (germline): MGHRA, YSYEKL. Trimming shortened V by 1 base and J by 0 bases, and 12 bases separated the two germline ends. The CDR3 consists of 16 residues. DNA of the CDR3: TGCGCCAGCAGCCAAGTGTTCAACACATTGAACACTGAAGCTTTCTTT. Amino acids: CASSQVFNTLNTEAFF.

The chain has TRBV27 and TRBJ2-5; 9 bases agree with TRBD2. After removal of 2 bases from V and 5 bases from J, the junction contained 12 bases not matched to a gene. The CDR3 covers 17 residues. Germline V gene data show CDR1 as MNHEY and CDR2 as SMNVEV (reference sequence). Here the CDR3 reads CASSLRASGNVPETQYF. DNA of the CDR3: TGTGCCAGCAGTTTAAGGGCTAGCGGGAACGTCCCGGAGACCCAGTACTTC.

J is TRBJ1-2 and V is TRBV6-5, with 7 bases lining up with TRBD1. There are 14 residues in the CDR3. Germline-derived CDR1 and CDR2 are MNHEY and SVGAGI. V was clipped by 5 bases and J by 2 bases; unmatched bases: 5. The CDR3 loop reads CASSRGQKNYGYTF. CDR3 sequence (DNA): TGTGCCAGCAGTAGGGGACAGAAAAACTATGGCTACACCTTC.

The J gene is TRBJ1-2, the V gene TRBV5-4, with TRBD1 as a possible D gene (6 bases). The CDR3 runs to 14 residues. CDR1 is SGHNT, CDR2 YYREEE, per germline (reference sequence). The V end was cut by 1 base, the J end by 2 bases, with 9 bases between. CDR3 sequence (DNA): TGTGCCAGCAGCTTGCTAGACAGGAACTATGGCTACACCTTC. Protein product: CASSLLDRNYGYTF.

The CDR3 region has the DNA TGTGCCAGCAGTGTTCAGGGGGCCACTAATGAAAAACTGTTTTTT. Protein sequence: CASSVQGATNEKLFF. The chain uses TRBV25-1 and TRBJ1-4; 8 bases are shared with TRBD1. CDR1 and CDR2 (germline): MGHDK, SYGVNS. V lost 4 bases and J lost 2; bases outside the gene matches: 3. The CDR3 has 15 residues.

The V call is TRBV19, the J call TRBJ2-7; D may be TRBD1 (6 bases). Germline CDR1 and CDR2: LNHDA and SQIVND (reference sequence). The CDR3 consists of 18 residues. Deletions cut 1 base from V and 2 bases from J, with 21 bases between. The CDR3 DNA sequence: TGTGCCAGTAGTATAGGCCCACTACGCAGGGGATCAACCTACGAGCAGTACTTC. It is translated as CASSIGPLRRGSTYEQYF.

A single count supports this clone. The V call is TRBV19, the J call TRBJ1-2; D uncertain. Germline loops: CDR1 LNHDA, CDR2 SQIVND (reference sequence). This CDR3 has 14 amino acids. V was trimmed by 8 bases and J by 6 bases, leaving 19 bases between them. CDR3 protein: CASEHELGRHGYTF. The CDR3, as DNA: TGTGCCAGTGAACATGAACTCGGACGTCATGGCTACACCTTC.

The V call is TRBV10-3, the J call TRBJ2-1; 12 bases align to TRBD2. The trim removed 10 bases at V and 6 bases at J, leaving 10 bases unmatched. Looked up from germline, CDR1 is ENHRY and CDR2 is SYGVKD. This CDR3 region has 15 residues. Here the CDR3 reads CATGQTSGSRNEQFF. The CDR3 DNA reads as TGTGCCACGGGGCAGACTAGCGGGAGTCGCAATGAGCAGTTCTTC.

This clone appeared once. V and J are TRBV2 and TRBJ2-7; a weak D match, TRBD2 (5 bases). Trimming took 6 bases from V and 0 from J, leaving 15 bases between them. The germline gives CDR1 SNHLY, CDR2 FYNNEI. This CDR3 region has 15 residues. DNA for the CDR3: TGTGCCAGCAGGTATCTCGGGGTCATCTCCTACGAGCAGTACTTC. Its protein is CASRYLGVISYEQYF. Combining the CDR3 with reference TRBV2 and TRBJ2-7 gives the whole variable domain EPEVTQTPSHQVTQMGQEVILRCVPISNHLYFYWYRQILGQKVEFLVSFYNNEISEKSEIFDDQFSVERPDGSNFTLKIRSTKLEDSAMYFCASRYLGVISYEQYFGPGTRLTVT.

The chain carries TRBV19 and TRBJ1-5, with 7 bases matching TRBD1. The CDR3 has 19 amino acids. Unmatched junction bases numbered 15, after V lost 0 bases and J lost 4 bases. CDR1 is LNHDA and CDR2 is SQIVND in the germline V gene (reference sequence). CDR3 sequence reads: CASSIDPFYRQGGNQPQHF. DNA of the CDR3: TGTGCCAGTAGTATAGATCCCTTTTATCGACAGGGCGGGAATCAGCCCCAGCATTTT.

The CDR3 loop is CASSLGITGGTEAFF. The CDR3 DNA follows: TGCGCCAGCAGCTTGGGGATAACAGGCGGCACTGAAGCTTTCTTT. The chain is built from TRBV5-1 and TRBJ1-1; TRBD1 might be the D (5 bases). The CDR3 has 15 amino acids. Trimming removed 0 bases at V and 4 bases at J, with 13 bases between. The germline V gene encodes CDR1 SGHRS and CDR2 YFSETQ.

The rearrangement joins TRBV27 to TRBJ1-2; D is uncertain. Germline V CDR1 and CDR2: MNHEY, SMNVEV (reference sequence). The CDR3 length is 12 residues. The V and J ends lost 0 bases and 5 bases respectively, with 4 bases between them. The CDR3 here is CASSLSGYGYTF. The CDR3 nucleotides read TGTGCCAGCAGTTTATCCGGATATGGCTACACCTTC.

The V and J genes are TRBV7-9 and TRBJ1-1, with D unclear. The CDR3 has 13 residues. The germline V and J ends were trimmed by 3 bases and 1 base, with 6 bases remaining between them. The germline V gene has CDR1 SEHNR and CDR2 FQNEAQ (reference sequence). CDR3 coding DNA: TGTGCCAGCAGCTTCGCCACGAACACTGAAGCTTTCTTT. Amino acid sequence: CASSFATNTEAFF.

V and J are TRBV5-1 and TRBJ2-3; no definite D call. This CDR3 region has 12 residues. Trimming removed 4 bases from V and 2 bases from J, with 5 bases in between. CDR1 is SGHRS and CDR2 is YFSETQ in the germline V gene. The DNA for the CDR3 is TGCGCCAGCAGCGAAAACACAGATACGCAGTATTTT. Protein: CASSENTDTQYF.

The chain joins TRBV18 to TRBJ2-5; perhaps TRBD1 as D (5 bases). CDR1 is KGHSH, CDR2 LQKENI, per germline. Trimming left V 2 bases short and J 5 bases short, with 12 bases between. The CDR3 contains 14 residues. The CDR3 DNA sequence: TGTGCCAGCTCACCAATATACCCAGGGGAGACCCAGTACTTC. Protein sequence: CASSPIYPGETQYF.

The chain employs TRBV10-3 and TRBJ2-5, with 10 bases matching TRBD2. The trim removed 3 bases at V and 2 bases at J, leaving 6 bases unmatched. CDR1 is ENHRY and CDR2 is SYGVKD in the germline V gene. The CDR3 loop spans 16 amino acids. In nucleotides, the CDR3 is TGTGCCATCAGTGAAATCGGGACTAGCGCACAAGAGACCCAGTACTTC. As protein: CAISEIGTSAQETQYF.

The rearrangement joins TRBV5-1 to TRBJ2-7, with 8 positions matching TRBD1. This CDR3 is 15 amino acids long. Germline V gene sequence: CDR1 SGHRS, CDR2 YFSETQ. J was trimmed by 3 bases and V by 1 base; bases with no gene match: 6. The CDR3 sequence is CASSLSTGEIYEQYF. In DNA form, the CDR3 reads TGCGCCAGCAGCTTGTCGACAGGGGAGATCTACGAGCAGTACTTC.

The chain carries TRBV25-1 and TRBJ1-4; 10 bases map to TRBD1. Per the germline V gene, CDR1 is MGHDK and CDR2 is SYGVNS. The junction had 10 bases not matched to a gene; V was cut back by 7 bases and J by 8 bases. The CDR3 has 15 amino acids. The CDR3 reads CASKSAGTGVEKLFF. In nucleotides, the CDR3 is TGTGCCAGCAAATCCGCCGGGACAGGGGTGGAAAAACTGTTTTTT.

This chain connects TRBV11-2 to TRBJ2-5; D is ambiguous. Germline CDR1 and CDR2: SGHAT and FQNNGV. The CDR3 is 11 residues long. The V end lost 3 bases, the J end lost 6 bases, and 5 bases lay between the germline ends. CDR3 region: CASSFIQTQYF. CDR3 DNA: TGTGCCAGCAGCTTCATCCAGACCCAGTACTTC.

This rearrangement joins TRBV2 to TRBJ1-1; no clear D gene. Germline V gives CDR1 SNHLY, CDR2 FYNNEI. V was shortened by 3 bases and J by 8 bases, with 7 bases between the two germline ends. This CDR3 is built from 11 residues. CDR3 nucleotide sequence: TGTGCCAGCAGTGATTCGGACGAAGCTTTCTTT. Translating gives CASSDSDEAFF. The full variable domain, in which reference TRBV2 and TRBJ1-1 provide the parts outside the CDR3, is EPEVTQTPSHQVTQMGQEVILRCVPISNHLYFYWYRQILGQKVEFLVSFYNNEISEKSEIFDDQFSVERPDGSNFTLKIRSTKLEDSAMYFCASSDSDEAFFGQGTRLTVV.

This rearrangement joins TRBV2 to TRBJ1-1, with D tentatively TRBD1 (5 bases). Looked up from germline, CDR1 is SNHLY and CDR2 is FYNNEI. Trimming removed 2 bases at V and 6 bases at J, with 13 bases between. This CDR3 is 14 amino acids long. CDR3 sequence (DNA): TGTGCCAGCAGTGAACCCGAGGGGAGCGCTGAAGCTTTCTTT. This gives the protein CASSEPEGSAEAFF.

The DNA for the CDR3 is TGCGCCAGCAGCCAACACTCCGAGGGATTTAACACTGAAGCTTTCTTT. It yields the protein CASSQHSEGFNTEAFF. The chain is built from TRBV4-1 and TRBJ1-1, with D unresolved. The CDR3 runs to 16 residues. V was shortened by 2 bases and J by 2 bases, with 15 bases between the two germline ends. CDR1 is MGHRA and CDR2 is YSYEKL in the germline V gene.